This T cell receptor beta chain appears in the sequencing data of a study of shared clonotypes between healthy human individuals (dated by TCRdb to between 2020 and 2021). Concerning the study at large: The cohort comprised two women and a few men aged 18 to 49 years. Between about 0.8 and 9 billion PBMCs per donor were obtained by leukapheresis. To increase sequencing depth and limit assay-specific biases, TCR repertoire library preparation and sequencing were carried out by different laboratories using diverse techniques. To estimate repertoire size and how much clonotypes are shared between individuals, the study performed deep sequencing of blood TCR repertoires from 4 to 6 healthy adults.

The germline V gene encodes CDR1 SGHTA and CDR2 FQGNSA. V is reduced by 6 bases and J by 6 bases, leaving a spacing of 14 bases between them. The CDR3 has 13 amino acids, counting the end cysteine and phenylalanine. Just CDR3 DNA is preserved here, 39 bases in frame from base 1. Using the deep immunoSEQ assay, TCR CDR3 regions were amplified from genomic DNA by multiplex PCR. Extracted genomic DNA from each cell subset was spread evenly across all wells of several immunoSEQ 96-well plates, with each plate serving as a replicate. For unsorted PBMC, each replicate PCR was loaded with around 300 ng genomic DNA, equivalent to around 30,000 T cell genomes. Unsorted PBMC genomic DNA was sequenced across ten immunoSEQ deep assay plates. The purified libraries were quantified using a Qubit 3.0 fluorometer, sized with a Bioanalyzer 2100, and then quantified again using the KAPA Library Quantification kit. A separate single-read 150-cycle Illumina NextSeq 550 flow cell was used to sequence each immunoSEQ 96-well plate. Regarding the original processing steps: Because the immunoSEQ output included only junctional sequences and no quality scores, the filtering could not be the same as the filtering used for full-length reads. Sequences were annotated with PyIR, a Python wrapper for IgBLAST v1.9, using IMGT germline references to assign V/J genes and CDR3. Reads with weak V/J assignments (E-value above 1e-6), missing CDR3, stop codons, out-of-frame junctions, or ambiguous translated residues were removed. V3J clonotypes were defined by identical inferred V gene, J gene, and CDR3 amino acid sequence. The percentage overlap between two repertoires was calculated by dividing the number of shared unique clonotypes by the size of the smaller repertoire. Richness of each repertoire was evaluated using RTK rarefaction, the Chao1 estimator, and Recon v2.1 estimates of unobserved clonotypes. Not all clones reach the TCRdb copy of this immuneACCESS table, which keeps in-frame sequences only. Checked studies attribute under half of the gap to unresolved V genes and leave the rest unexplained. D and trimming were read from the DNA, whereas the V and J calls and clone size are those reported in that table. This sample lists roughly 450,000 clones; around 74% were detected once. 10% to 15% of the sample goes to the ten largest clones.

Donors were healthy HIV-negative adults with no recently reported acute infections or vaccinations. Every donor was a Caucasian adult living in Nashville, Tennessee, USA. For unsorted samples, about 85 million PBMCs were counted and genomic DNA was extracted with the QIAamp DNA Blood Mini kit. After blood collection by leukapheresis, PBMCs were isolated using Ficoll-Histopaque density gradient centrifugation and then cryopreserved in the vapor phase of liquid nitrogen. About this clone itself: No cognate antigen has been identified for it. It has no much larger one-base neighbor in the sample; base qualities were not kept.

Beyond this particular receptor, the publication reports: Pairwise subsampling indicated that sequencing depth was expected to affect the degree of clonotype sharing among donors. The genetic and exposure-history diversity represented was limited by the small number of donors. Sampling was restricted to blood, and TCR repertoires in tissues likely differ from the TCR repertoires found in blood.

This chain joins TRBV7-2 to TRBJ2-5; a tentative D match to TRBD1 spans 5 bases. This sequence was found in a woman in her thirties or forties in good health. Some clones in this sample may be carry-over from other donors' samples. Sequences were obtained from PBMCs. The CDR3 reads as follows: CASSRLSGKTQYF. The sequence in DNA is TGTGCCAGCAGTCGGCTTTCAGGGAAGACCCAGTACTTC.